This T cell receptor (beta chain) was documented in a study of cytomegalovirus exposure and HLA in healthy donors. The overall study: The roughly 100 million unique TCR beta sequences, from about 179 million T cells, were found by an earlier analysis. Study-wide results and limits: Investigators reported some 150 TCR beta chains as tied to cytomegalovirus. Of the V segments, some could not be distinguished, including TRBV6-2 and TRBV6-3, and were excluded. Information on immune exposure was restricted to one variable (CMV serostatus).

Concerning this clone: The antigen remains undetermined.

The PCR employed 60 Vbeta primers together with 13 Jbeta primers. Sequencing was performed with immunoSEQ multiplex PCR; in TCRdb, only in-frame clones are kept and a portion is missing. Of about 170,000 clones detected, approximately 71% appear once; the ten largest clones hold under 5.5%. The CDR3 has 14 residues. Germline CDR1 is MNHEY and CDR2 is SVGAGI. V gave up 5 bases and J gave up 7 bases, with 12 bases separating them. The source is a woman between 18 and 29 years old in good health and CMV-seropositive. The chain couples TRBV6-5 to TRBJ1-6, with D perhaps TRBD1 (5 bases). Sequenced material: PBMCs. Here the CDR3 reads CASSAPKGNSPLHF. Here the CDR3 DNA reads TGTGCCAGCAGTGCCCCGAAGGGGAATTCACCCCTCCACTTT.